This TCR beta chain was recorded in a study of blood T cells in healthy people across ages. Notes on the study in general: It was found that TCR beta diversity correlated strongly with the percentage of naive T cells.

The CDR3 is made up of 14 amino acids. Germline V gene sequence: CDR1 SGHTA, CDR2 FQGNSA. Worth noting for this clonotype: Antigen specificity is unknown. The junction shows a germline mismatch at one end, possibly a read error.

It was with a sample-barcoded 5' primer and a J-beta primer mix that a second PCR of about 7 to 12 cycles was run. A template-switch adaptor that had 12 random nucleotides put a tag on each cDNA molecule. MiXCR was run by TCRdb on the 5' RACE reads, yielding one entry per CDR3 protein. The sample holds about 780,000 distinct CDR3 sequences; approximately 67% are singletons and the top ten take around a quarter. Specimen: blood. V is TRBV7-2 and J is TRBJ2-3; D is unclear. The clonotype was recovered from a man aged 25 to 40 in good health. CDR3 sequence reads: CASSFSGSTDAQYF. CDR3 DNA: TGTGCCAGCAGCTTCTCAGGTAGCACAGATGCGCAGTATTTT.